This T cell receptor beta chain was recorded in a study of T-cell memory formation after mild COVID-19. Study-wide results and limits: SARS-CoV-2 specificity of second-wave clones peaking day 37 was unconfirmed. Chiefly within CM and EM were the contracting CD4+ clones; CD8+ ones were within EMRA.

Using constant-segment primers, 5'RACE produced TCR alpha and TCR beta cDNA libraries carrying sample barcodes and UMIs. TCRdb passed the 5' RACE reads through MiXCR, listing each CDR3 protein once. Here the sample spans approximately 210,000 distinct CDR3 sequences, approximately 30% being singletons. With V trimmed by 5 bases and J by 6 bases, 18 bases remained unmatched. Germline V lookup: CDR1 SGHTA, CDR2 FQGNSA. This CDR3 is built from 19 residues. In the case of this clonotype: Its antigen is currently unknown.

The source material was PBMCs or a T cell subset sorted from them (not recorded which). The chain links TRBV7-2 to TRBJ2-3, with TRBD2 matching over 12 bases. This TCR was sampled from an adult woman who had mild COVID-19 (a few samples of this study predate the infection). Cell type and time point are not known. CDR3 sequence reads: CASSLVGHSLAGGRDTQYF. The CDR3 bases are TGTGCCAGCAGCCTAGTGGGTCATTCGCTAGCGGGAGGGAGGGATACGCAGTATTTT.